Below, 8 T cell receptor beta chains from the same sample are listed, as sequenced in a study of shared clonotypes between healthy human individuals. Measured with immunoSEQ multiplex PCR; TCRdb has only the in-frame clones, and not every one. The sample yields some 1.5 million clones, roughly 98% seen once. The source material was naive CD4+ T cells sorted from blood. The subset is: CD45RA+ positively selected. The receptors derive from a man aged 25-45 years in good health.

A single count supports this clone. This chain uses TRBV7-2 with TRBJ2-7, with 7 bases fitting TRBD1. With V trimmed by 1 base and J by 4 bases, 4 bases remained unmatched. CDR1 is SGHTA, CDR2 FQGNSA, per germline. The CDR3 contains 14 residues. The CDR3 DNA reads TGTGCCAGCAGCTTAGGACAGGGTGGTTACGAGCAGTACTTC. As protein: CASSLGQGGYEQYF. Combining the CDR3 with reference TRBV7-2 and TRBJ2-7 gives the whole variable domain GAGVSQSPSNKVTEKGKDVELRCDPISGHTALYWYRQSLGQGLEFLIYFQGNSAPDKSGLPSDRFSAERTGGSVSTLTIQRTQQEDSAVYLCASSLGQGGYEQYFGPGTRLTVT.

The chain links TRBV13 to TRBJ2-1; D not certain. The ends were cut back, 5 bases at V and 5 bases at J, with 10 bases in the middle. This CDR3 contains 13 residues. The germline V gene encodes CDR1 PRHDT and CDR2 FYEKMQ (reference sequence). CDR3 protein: CASSGEYHNEQFF. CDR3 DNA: TGTGCCAGCAGCGGAGAATACCACAATGAGCAGTTCTTC.

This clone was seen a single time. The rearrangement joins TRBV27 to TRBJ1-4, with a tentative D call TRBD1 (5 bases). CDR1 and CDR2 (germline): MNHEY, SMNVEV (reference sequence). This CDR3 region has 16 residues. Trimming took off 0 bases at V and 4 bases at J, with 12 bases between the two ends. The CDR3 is CASSLSTGLINEKLFF. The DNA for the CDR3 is TGTGCCAGCAGTTTATCCACGGGACTGATTAATGAAAAACTGTTTTTT.

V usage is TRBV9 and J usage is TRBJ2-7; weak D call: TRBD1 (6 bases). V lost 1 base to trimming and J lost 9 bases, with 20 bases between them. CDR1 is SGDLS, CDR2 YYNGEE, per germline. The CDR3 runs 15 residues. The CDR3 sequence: CASSVYRDDPSVQYF. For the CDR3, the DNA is TGTGCCAGCAGCGTATACAGGGACGACCCGTCGGTGCAGTACTTC.

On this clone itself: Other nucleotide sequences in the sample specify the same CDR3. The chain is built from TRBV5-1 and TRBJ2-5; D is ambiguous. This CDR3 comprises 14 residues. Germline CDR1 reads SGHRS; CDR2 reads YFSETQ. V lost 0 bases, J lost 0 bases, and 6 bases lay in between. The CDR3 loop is CASSLEGHQETQYF. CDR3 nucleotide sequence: TGCGCCAGCAGCTTGGAGGGCCACCAAGAGACCCAGTACTTC. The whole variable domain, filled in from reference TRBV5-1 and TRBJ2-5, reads KAGVTQTPRYLIKTRGQQVTLSCSPISGHRSVSWYQQTPGQGLQFLFEYFSETQRNKGNFPGRFSGRQFSNSRSEMNVSTLELGDSALYLCASSLEGHQETQYFGPGTRLLVL.

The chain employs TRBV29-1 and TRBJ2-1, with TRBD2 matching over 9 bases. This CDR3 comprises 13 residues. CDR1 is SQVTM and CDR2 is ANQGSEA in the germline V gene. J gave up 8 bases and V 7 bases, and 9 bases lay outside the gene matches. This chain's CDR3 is CSAPGLAFYEQFF. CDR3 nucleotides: TGCAGCGCCCCGGGACTAGCTTTTTATGAGCAGTTCTTC.

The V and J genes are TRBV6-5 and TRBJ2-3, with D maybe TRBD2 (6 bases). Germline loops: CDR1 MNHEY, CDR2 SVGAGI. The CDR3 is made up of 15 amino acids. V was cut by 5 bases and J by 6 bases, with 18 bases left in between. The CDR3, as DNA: TGTGCCAGCAGTCCCACCCCGACTAGACCCGATACGCAGTATTTT. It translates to CASSPTPTRPDTQYF.

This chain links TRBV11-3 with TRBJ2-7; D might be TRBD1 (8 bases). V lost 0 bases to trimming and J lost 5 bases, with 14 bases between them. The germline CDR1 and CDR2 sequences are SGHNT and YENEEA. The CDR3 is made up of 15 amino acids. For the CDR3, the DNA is TGTGCCAGCAGCTTAGACACAGGGGGGGCGGACGAGCAGTACTTC. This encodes CASSLDTGGADEQYF.